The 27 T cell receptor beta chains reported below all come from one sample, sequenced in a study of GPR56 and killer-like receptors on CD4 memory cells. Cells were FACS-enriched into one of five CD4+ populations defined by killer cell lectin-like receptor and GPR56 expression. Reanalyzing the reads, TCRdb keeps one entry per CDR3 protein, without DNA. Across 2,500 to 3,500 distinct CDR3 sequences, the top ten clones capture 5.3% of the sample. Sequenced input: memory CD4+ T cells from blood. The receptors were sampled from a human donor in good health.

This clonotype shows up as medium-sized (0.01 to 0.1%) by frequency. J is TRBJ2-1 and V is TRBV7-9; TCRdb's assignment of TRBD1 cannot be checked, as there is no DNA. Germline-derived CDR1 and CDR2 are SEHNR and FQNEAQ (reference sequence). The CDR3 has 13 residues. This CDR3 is CASSSDRENEQFF.

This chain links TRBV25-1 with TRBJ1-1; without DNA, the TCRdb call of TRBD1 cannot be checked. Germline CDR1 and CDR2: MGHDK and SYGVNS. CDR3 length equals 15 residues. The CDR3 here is CASSPTRTGDTEAFF.

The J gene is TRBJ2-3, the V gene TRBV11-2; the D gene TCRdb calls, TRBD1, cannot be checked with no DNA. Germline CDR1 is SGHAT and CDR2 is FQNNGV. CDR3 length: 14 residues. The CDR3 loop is CASTGGRGTDTQYF.

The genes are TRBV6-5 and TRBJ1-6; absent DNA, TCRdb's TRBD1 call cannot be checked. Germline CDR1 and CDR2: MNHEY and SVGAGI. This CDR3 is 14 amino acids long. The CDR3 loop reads CASRGIGDSSPLHF.

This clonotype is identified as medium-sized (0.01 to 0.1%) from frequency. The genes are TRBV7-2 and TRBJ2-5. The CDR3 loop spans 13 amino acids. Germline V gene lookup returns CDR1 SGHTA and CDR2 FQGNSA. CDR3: CASSLGARETQYF.

The CDR3 loop is CASNNVAGNTGELFF. The chain carries TRBV9 and TRBJ2-2; the D call of TRBD2 rests on TCRdb alone, since no DNA is present to check it. Germline CDR1 and CDR2: SGDLS and YYNGEE. The CDR3 covers 15 residues.

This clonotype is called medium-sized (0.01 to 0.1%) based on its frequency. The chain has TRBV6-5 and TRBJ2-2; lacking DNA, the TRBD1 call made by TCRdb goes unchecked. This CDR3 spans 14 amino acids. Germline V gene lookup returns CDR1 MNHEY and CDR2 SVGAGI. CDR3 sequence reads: CASRTLRGAGELFF.

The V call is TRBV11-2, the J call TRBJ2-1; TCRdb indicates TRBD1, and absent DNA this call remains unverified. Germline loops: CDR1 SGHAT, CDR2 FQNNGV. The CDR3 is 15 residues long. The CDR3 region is CASSYRDRLYNEQFF. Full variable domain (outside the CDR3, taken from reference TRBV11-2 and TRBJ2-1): EAGVAQSPRYKIIEKRQSVAFWCNPISGHATLYWYQQILGQGPKLLIQFQNNGVVDDSQLPKDRFSAERLKGVDSTLKIQPAKLEDSAVYLCASSYRDRLYNEQFFGPGTRLTVL.

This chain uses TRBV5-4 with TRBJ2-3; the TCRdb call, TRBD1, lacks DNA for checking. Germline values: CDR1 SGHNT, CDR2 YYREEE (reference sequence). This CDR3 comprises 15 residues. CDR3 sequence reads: CASSSWDGGSDTQYF.

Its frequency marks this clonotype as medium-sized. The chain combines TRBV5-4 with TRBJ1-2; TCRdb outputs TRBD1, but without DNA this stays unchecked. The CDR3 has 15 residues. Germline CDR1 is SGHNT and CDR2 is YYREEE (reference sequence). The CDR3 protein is CASSSGGQGNYGYTF.

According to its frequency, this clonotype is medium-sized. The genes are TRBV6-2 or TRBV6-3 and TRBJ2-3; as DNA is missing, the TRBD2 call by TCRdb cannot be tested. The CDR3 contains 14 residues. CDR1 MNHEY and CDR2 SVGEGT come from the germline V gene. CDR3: CASRWASGVDTQYF.

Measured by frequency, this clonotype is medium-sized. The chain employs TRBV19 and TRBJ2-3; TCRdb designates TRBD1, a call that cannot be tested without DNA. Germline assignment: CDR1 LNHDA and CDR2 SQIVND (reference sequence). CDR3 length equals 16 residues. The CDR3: CASSIDLGTGADTQYF.

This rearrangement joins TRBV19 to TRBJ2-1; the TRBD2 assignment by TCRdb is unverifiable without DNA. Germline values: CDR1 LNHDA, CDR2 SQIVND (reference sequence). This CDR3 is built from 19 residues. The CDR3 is CASSLGLAGGYSSYNEQFF.

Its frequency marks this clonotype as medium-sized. The CDR3 sequence is CSVEHSGGPYNEQFF. The rearrangement joins TRBV29-1 to TRBJ2-1; TCRdb lists TRBD2, though no DNA is available to test this call. The CDR3 has 15 residues. CDR1 and CDR2 (germline): SQVTM, ANQGSEA.

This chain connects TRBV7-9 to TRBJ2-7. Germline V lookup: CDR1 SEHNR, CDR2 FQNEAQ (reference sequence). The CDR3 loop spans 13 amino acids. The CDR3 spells CASAKEQLRYQYF. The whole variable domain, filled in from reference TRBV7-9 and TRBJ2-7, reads DTGVSQNPRHKITKRGQNVTFRCDPISEHNRLYWYRQTLGQGPEFLTYFQNEAQLEKSRLLSDRFSAERPKGSFSTLEIQRTEQGDSAMYLCASAKEQLRYQYFGPGTRLTVT.

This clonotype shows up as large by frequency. The CDR3 sequence is CASSYDWDSPLHF. This chain uses TRBV6-2 or TRBV6-3 with TRBJ1-6. The V gene's germline CDR1 is MNHEY and CDR2 SVGEGT. This CDR3 has 13 residues.

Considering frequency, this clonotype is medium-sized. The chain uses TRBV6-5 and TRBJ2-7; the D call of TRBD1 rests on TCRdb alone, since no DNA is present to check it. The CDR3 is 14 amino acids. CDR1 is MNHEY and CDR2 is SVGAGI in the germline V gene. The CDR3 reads CASSMSGAYYEQYF.

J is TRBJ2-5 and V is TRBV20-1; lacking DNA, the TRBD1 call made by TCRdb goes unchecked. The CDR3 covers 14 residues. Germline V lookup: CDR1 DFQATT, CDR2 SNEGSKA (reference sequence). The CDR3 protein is CSARGSGRQETQYF.

The CDR3 spells CASSATSGGAGEQFF. The chain is built from TRBV9 and TRBJ2-1; TCRdb lists TRBD2, though no DNA is available to test this call. The CDR3 contains 15 residues. The V gene's germline CDR1 is SGDLS and CDR2 YYNGEE.

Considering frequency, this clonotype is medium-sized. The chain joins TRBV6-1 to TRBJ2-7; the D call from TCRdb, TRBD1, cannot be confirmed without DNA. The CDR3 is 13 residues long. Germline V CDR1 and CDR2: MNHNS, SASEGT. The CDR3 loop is CASSLREGGEQYF.

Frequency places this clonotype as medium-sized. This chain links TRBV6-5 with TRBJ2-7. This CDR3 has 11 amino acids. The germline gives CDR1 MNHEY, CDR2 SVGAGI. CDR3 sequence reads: CASSYLGEQYF.

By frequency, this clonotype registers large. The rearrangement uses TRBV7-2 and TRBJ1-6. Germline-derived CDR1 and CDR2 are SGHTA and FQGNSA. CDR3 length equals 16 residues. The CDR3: CASSLGTSHYNSPLHF.

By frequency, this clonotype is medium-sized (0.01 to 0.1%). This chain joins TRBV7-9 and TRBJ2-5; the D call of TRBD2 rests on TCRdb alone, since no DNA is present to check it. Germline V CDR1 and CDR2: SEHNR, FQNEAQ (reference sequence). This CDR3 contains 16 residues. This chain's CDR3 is CASSLDRSGGEETQYF. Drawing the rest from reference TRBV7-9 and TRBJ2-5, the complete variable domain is DTGVSQNPRHKITKRGQNVTFRCDPISEHNRLYWYRQTLGQGPEFLTYFQNEAQLEKSRLLSDRFSAERPKGSFSTLEIQRTEQGDSAMYLCASSLDRSGGEETQYFGPGTRLLVL.

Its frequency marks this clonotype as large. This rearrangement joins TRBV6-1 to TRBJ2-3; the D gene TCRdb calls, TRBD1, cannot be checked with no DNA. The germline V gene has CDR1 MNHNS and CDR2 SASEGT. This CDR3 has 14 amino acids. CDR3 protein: CASSEVSGADTQYF.

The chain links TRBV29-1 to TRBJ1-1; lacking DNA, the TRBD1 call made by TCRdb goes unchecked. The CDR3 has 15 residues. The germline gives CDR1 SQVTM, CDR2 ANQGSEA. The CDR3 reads CSVLRQGAQNTEAFF.

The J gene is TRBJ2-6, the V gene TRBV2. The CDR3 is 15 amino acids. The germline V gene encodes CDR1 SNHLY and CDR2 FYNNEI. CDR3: CASSEAGSGANVLTF.

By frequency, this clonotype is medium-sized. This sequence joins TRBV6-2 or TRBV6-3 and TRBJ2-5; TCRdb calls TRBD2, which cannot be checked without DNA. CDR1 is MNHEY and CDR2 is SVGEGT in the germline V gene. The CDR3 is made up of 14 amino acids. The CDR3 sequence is CASSPGLAQGTQYF.